This T cell receptor beta chain was documented in a study of T-cell reconstitution after alpha-beta-depleted transplantation in children. In regard to this clonotype: Its antigen is currently unknown.

Study-level findings and limits: Once a year had passed after transplant, T-cell counts and diversity came mostly from newly produced T cells. Surviving recipient T cells and thymic progenitors underlay high day-60 TCRbeta diversity in some patients. Several hundred graft clones that had expanded were reportedly the source of alpha-beta T cells about two months after transplant.

Unique molecular identifiers were incorporated when the TCRbeta library was constructed. Via MiXCR, TCRdb re-called the PCR reads, giving one row per CDR3 protein. This table has over 25,000 distinct CDR3 sequences, 15% to 20% appearing once. This TCR came from a male patient under 10 years old who had a stem cell transplant for acute lymphoblastic leukemia, so the T cells may come from the graft donor. The sample was PBMCs, mostly from graft donor cells, taken 60 days after TCRalphabeta/CD19-depleted stem cell transplant.

The CDR3 coding sequence is TGTGCCAGCAGCTCCGAGGGTGAGCAGTTCTTC. This gives the protein CASSSEGEQFF. The J gene is TRBJ2-1, the V gene TRBV5-6; TRBD2 is a possible D gene (5 bases). Germline lookup yields CDR1 SGHDT and CDR2 YYEEEE. The CDR3 has 11 residues. The V and J ends lost 3 bases and 9 bases respectively, with 7 bases between them.